Listed here are 3 T cell receptor beta chains from one sample, sequenced in a study of OX40 agonist ivuxolimab in advanced cancers. Only in-frame clones appear in the TCRdb table, and some are missing; sequencing was by immunoSEQ multiplex PCR. The repertoire includes about 61,000 clones, roughly 80% of them detected once, and 3.4% sits in the top ten. The sequences come from CD4+ or CD8+ T cells sorted from blood, collected in a trial of the OX40 agonist ivuxolimab. These receptors came from an adult with an advanced solid tumor such as melanoma, head and neck, liver or kidney cancer.

The V and J genes are TRBV9 and TRBJ2-5, with D perhaps TRBD1 (6 bases). This CDR3 region has 12 residues. The germline CDR1 and CDR2 sequences are SGDLS and YYNGEE. V was trimmed by 7 bases and J by 5 bases, leaving 12 bases between them. The chain's CDR3 is CASSRGRETQYF. CDR3 in DNA: TGTGCCAGCTCCAGGGGAAGGGAGACCCAGTACTTC.

This clone was counted at least ten times. The chain joins TRBV6-5 to TRBJ2-7; 14 bases are shared with TRBD2. V lost 10 bases and J lost 7; bases outside the gene matches: 12. CDR1 MNHEY and CDR2 SVGAGI come from the germline V gene. The CDR3 runs to 15 residues. CDR3 coding DNA: TGTGCCACCCTGACTAGCGGGGGGGGCGCGAGGGAGCAGTACTTC. Translating gives CATLTSGGGAREQYF.

The V and J genes are TRBV9 and TRBJ1-1; maybe TRBD1 (5 bases). CDR1 and CDR2 (germline): SGDLS, YYNGEE. The V end was cut by 3 bases, the J end by 0 bases, with 12 bases between. This CDR3 has 15 residues. The CDR3 bases are TGTGCCAGCAGCGCCCGACAGAGTATGAACACTGAAGCTTTCTTT. Its translation: CASSARQSMNTEAFF. Using reference TRBV9 and TRBJ1-1 for the parts outside the CDR3, the full variable domain is DSGVTQTPKHLITATGQRVTLRCSPRSGDLSVYWYQQSLDQGLQFLIQYYNGEERAKGNILERFSAQQFPDLHSELNLSSLELGDSALYFCASSARQSMNTEAFFGQGTRLTVV.